One and the same sample provided the 27 T cell receptor beta chains below, sequenced in a study of control samples from healthy donors and cancer patients. Measured with immunoSEQ multiplex PCR; TCRdb has only the in-frame clones, and not every one. This sample has about 100,000 clones, with roughly 87% found just once. The sequenced sample consisted of blood. The receptors stem from a woman aged 45-65 years in good health.

The CDR3 DNA sequence: TGCGCCAGCAGCTTTTCGGGGGGCCAGACTGGAAACACCATATATTTT. Its translation: CASSFSGGQTGNTIYF. This chain joins TRBV5-1 and TRBJ1-3, with a weak D call TRBD1 (6 bases). This CDR3 has 16 residues. Trimming stripped 2 bases from V and 2 bases from J, with 14 bases between. Germline values: CDR1 SGHRS, CDR2 YFSETQ.

This rearrangement joins TRBV5-4 to TRBJ2-3; the match to TRBD2 covers 11 bases. The V segment lost 4 bases and the J segment 5 bases; nucleotides outside the gene matches: 3. The germline V gene has CDR1 SGHNT and CDR2 YYREEE (reference sequence). The CDR3 sequence is 14 residues long. CDR3 bases: TGTGCCAGCAGCCACGGACTAGCGGGAGATACGCAGTATTTT. Protein product: CASSHGLAGDTQYF.

The chain is built from TRBV12-3 or TRBV12-4 and TRBJ1-3; D is unresolved. There are 13 residues in the CDR3. Trimming cost V 5 bases and J 13 bases, with 18 bases left between them. CDR3 coding DNA: TGTGCCAGCAGTCCCCCTCTCGACCACCGGATATATTTT. The encoded protein is CASSPPLDHRIYF.

The V and J genes are TRBV4-3 and TRBJ1-1, with D unresolved. Trimming shortened V by 0 bases and J by 3 bases, and 11 bases separated the two germline ends. This CDR3 has 15 residues. CDR1 and CDR2 (germline): LGHNA, YSLEER. CDR3 in DNA: TGCGCCAGCAGCCAAGATTGTGCCTGCTACACTGAAGCTTTCTTT. Translating it yields CASSQDCACYTEAFF.

CDR3 region: CASSQDLASGSIYEQYV. CDR3 coding DNA: TGCGCCAGCAGCCAAGATTTGGCGAGCGGGAGTATCTACGAGCAGTACGTC. The chain recombines TRBV4-3 with TRBJ2-7, with 8 bases fitting TRBD2. V trimming: 0 bases; J trimming: 3 bases; junction bases outside the gene matches: 10. The CDR3 covers 17 residues. From germline, CDR1 is LGHNA and CDR2 YSLEER.

V is TRBV18 and J is TRBJ2-7; 7 nucleotides align to TRBD1. The CDR3 runs 17 residues. V lost 6 bases, J lost 9 bases, and 23 bases stayed unmatched. Germline V gives CDR1 KGHSH, CDR2 LQKENI. CDR3 in DNA: TGTGCCAGCTCTCGGGGAAGTAACATTGTGGGGACAGAGGGGCAGTACTTC. Translated, it gives CASSRGSNIVGTEGQYF.

This clone rates as medium-sized. The chain uses TRBV11-2 and TRBJ2-7; D call uncertain. The CDR3 extends over 13 amino acids. Germline V gene data show CDR1 as SGHAT and CDR2 as FQNNGV. Trimming removed 5 bases from V and 6 bases from J, with 14 bases in between. CDR3 DNA sequence: TGTGCCAGCAGCCGCTGGGCATCACCCGAGCAGTACGTC. Amino acid sequence: CASSRWASPEQYV.

CDR3 coding DNA: TGTGCCAGCAGCTTAACAGGGGGGACAGATACGCAGTATTTT. It translates to CASSLTGGTDTQYF. The chain carries TRBV7-3 and TRBJ2-3; D assignment may be TRBD1 or TRBD2 (6 bases each). CDR3 size: 14 residues. V lost 0 bases and J 3 bases, leaving 7 bases between the germline ends. Germline V CDR1 and CDR2: SGHTA, FQGTGA.

The chain employs TRBV24-1 and TRBJ1-5; D is ambiguous. Germline CDR1 and CDR2: KGHDR and SFDVKD. Trimming removed 9 bases from V and 0 bases from J, with 11 bases in between. The CDR3 totals 14 residues. The DNA of the CDR3 is TGTGCCACCTCGGCGGACTATAGCAATCAGCCCCAGCATTTT. Translated: CATSADYSNQPQHF.

The chain is built from TRBV6-5 and TRBJ2-7; TRBD1 agrees at 8 bases. Trimming removed 7 bases from V and 4 bases from J; junction bases left unmatched: 9. This CDR3 is built from 14 residues. Germline V gene lookup returns CDR1 MNHEY and CDR2 SVGAGI. The CDR3 loop reads CASILAGGIYEQYF. In nucleotides, the CDR3 is TGTGCCAGCATACTAGCAGGGGGCATATACGAGCAGTACTTC.

The V and J genes are TRBV7-3 and TRBJ1-1; 11 nucleotides align to TRBD1. CDR1 and CDR2 (germline): SGHTA, FQGTGA. The CDR3 has 15 amino acids. V lost 2 bases to trimming and J lost 3 bases; unmatched junction nucleotides: 2. Here the CDR3 DNA reads TGTGCCAGCAGCTTAGGGACAGGGGGGGACACTGAAGCTTTCTTT. This translates into CASSLGTGGDTEAFF.

The genes are TRBV9 and TRBJ2-1; the match to TRBD1 covers 7 bases. Looked up from germline, CDR1 is SGDLS and CDR2 is YYNGEE. The trim removed 0 bases at V and 0 bases at J, leaving 6 bases unmatched. The CDR3 runs 17 residues. The CDR3 sequence: CASSVAGQRTSYNEQFF. As DNA, the CDR3 is TGTGCCAGCAGCGTAGCGGGACAGCGGACCTCCTACAATGAGCAGTTCTTC.

The rearrangement uses TRBV7-9 and TRBJ1-5; 8 nucleotides agree with TRBD1. Germline values: CDR1 SEHNR, CDR2 FQNEAQ (reference sequence). This CDR3 is built from 16 residues. After removal of 2 bases from V and 4 bases from J, the junction contained 7 bases not matched to a gene. The CDR3 DNA sequence: TGTGCCAGCAGCTTAACCGGGACAGGCTATAATCAGCCCCAGCATTTT. Residues: CASSLTGTGYNQPQHF.

The chain links TRBV7-9 to TRBJ2-3; tentative D call: TRBD1 (6 bases). Trimming removed 5 bases from V and 2 bases from J, with 14 bases in between. CDR1 SEHNR and CDR2 FQNEAQ come from the germline V gene (reference sequence). The CDR3 consists of 15 residues. In DNA, the CDR3 is TGTGCCAGCAGCCCCAGGGGATCAGACACAGATACGCAGTATTTT. Encoded protein: CASSPRGSDTDTQYF.

The chain uses TRBV2 and TRBJ1-5; tentatively, D is TRBD1 (5 bases). Germline V CDR1 and CDR2: SNHLY, FYNNEI. V lost 7 bases and J 4 bases, leaving 14 bases between the germline ends. This CDR3 comprises 14 residues. The CDR3 loop is CASTSWQGNQPQHF. As DNA, the CDR3 is TGTGCCAGCACATCGTGGCAGGGTAATCAGCCCCAGCATTTT. Looking up the rest from reference TRBV2 and TRBJ1-5 gives the full variable domain: EPEVTQTPSHQVTQMGQEVILRCVPISNHLYFYWYRQILGQKVEFLVSFYNNEISEKSEIFDDQFSVERPDGSNFTLKIRSTKLEDSAMYFCASTSWQGNQPQHFGDGTRLSIL.

This chain joins TRBV5-4 and TRBJ1-2, with D possibly matching TRBD1 (5 bases). This CDR3 is 17 amino acids long. V was pared by 4 bases and J by 2 bases, with 21 bases between. Per the germline V gene, CDR1 is SGHNT and CDR2 is YYREEE (reference sequence). The chain's CDR3 is CASSPTGRASGNYGYTF. The CDR3, as DNA: TGTGCCAGCAGCCCTACAGGACGGGCTAGCGGGAACTATGGCTACACCTTC.

J is TRBJ2-5 and V is TRBV10-3, with TRBD2 matching over 11 bases. Trimming took 7 bases from V and 1 from J; bases not matched to a gene: 2. The CDR3 has 14 residues. Germline loops: CDR1 ENHRY, CDR2 SYGVKD. This chain's CDR3 is CAITTSGAQETQYF. DNA for the CDR3: TGTGCCATCACGACTAGCGGGGCCCAAGAGACCCAGTACTTC.

This chain uses TRBV29-1 with TRBJ2-7; 7 bases match TRBD1. Germline V gene sequence: CDR1 SQVTM, CDR2 ANQGSEA. The CDR3 contains 12 residues. Trimming at V came to 4 bases and at J to 3 bases, leaving 3 bases not matched to a gene. CDR3 sequence (DNA): TGCAGCGTTGTCACAGGGGACTACGAGCAGTACTTC. As protein: CSVVTGDYEQYF.

The V and J genes are TRBV6-5 and TRBJ1-6, with a tentative D call TRBD1 (6 bases). Germline CDR1 reads MNHEY; CDR2 reads SVGAGI. V lost 2 bases, J lost 10 bases, and 15 bases lay in between. CDR3 size: 15 residues. The CDR3 region has the DNA TGTGCCAGCAGTTACGAAGGCAGGGGAAGCTCACCCCTCCACTTT. It specifies CASSYEGRGSSPLHF.

The chain couples TRBV7-9 to TRBJ1-1; possible D gene TRBD1, 5 bases. The germline V and J ends were trimmed by 2 bases and 6 bases, with 13 bases remaining between them. The CDR3 runs to 14 residues. The germline CDR1 and CDR2 sequences are SEHNR and FQNEAQ (reference sequence). CDR3 bases: TGTGCCAGCAGCTTACCCGGCAGGGTGGCTGAAGCTTTCTTT. This gives the protein CASSLPGRVAEAFF.

This chain joins TRBV18 and TRBJ1-6; the D gene is possibly TRBD1 (5 bases). V was pared by 3 bases and J by 7 bases, with 10 bases between. There are 14 residues in the CDR3. Germline CDR1 reads KGHSH; CDR2 reads LQKENI. DNA for the CDR3: TGTGCCAGCTCACCTTCCGGGACCAATTCACCCCTCCACTTT. This encodes CASSPSGTNSPLHF.

The CDR3: CAWKGTGGATPLHF. Written as DNA, the CDR3 is TGTGCCTGGAAGGGGACAGGGGGCGCGACACCCCTCCACTTT. This rearrangement joins TRBV30 to TRBJ1-6, with TRBD1 matching over 12 bases. Trimming removed 4 bases from V and 11 bases from J; junction bases left unmatched: 6. The CDR3 extends over 14 amino acids. From germline, CDR1 is GTSNPN and CDR2 SVGIG (reference sequence).

The sample holds a few counts of this clone. CDR3 DNA sequence: TGTGCCAGCAGTGACACTAGCGGGGGGGCCGATACGCAGTATTTT. Translation: CASSDTSGGADTQYF. The chain has TRBV6-4 and TRBJ2-3, with TRBD2 matching 13 bases. Trimming at V came to 2 bases and at J to 6 bases, leaving 2 bases not matched to a gene. This CDR3 contains 15 residues. Per the germline V gene, CDR1 is MRHNA and CDR2 is SNTAGT.

V usage is TRBV5-6 and J usage is TRBJ1-3; possibly TRBD1 for D (6 bases). Between the trimmed V and J ends, which lost 1 base and 2 bases, there was a span of 7 bases. This CDR3 comprises 14 residues. Germline V gene data show CDR1 as SGHDT and CDR2 as YYEEEE. The CDR3 DNA is TGTGCCAGCAGCTTGTCAGGGGCTGGAAACACCATATATTTT. Protein: CASSLSGAGNTIYF. Drawing the rest from reference TRBV5-6 and TRBJ1-3, the complete variable domain is DAGVTQSPTHLIKTRGQQVTLRCSPKSGHDTVSWYQQALGQGPQFIFQYYEEEERQRGNFPDRFSGHQFPNYSSELNVNALLLGDSALYLCASSLSGAGNTIYFGEGSWLTVV.

The genes are TRBV2 and TRBJ2-3; a weak D match, TRBD2 (5 bases). Trimming removed 4 bases at V and 3 bases at J, with 8 bases between. CDR3 size: 13 residues. Per germline, CDR1 SNHLY and CDR2 FYNNEI. CDR3 residues: CASSVLATDTQYF. The CDR3 DNA reads as TGTGCCAGCAGTGTTTTAGCGACAGATACGCAGTATTTT.

This rearrangement joins TRBV3-1 (or the pseudogene TRBV3-2) to TRBJ1-1; no definite D call. Trimming cost V 5 bases and J 7 bases, with 11 bases left between them. This CDR3 region has 12 residues. Germline CDR1 and CDR2: LGHDT and YNNKEL (reference sequence). The CDR3 is CASSSRVDEAFF. For the CDR3, the DNA is TGTGCCAGCAGCTCCCGGGTCGATGAAGCTTTCTTT.

The gene calls are TRBV27 and TRBJ1-4, with 7 bases lining up with TRBD1. Trimming removed 6 bases from V and 10 bases from J; junction bases left unmatched: 8. Per germline, CDR1 MNHEY and CDR2 SMNVEV (reference sequence). The CDR3 length is 13 residues. The chain's CDR3 is CASSWDSLAKLFF. CDR3 coding DNA: TGTGCCAGCAGCTGGGACAGCCTTGCAAAACTGTTTTTT.